The 30 T cell receptor beta chains given below trace back to one sample, sequenced in a study of radiotherapy plus CTLA-4 blockade in lung cancer. The repertoire was sequenced with immunoSEQ multiplex PCR; TCRdb's copy has only in-frame clones and lacks some. The sample records some 80,000 clones, around 81% being singletons. The source material was peripheral blood, sampled from a patient treated with radiotherapy plus ipilimumab. Every receptor here comes from a human donor with non-small cell lung cancer whose response to radiotherapy plus ipilimumab could not be evaluated. Some clones in this sample may be carry-over from other donors' samples.

The V gene is TRBV6-5, the J gene TRBJ1-2; 7 bases map to TRBD1. Germline V gene data show CDR1 as MNHEY and CDR2 as SVGAGI. The CDR3 is 15 residues long. Unmatched junction bases numbered 10, after V lost 2 bases and J lost 7 bases. The CDR3 sequence: CASSYTDRAVGGYTF. CDR3 nucleotides: TGTGCCAGCAGTTACACCGACAGGGCGGTTGGTGGCTACACCTTC.

This clone was counted once. The genes are TRBV19 and TRBJ1-2, with D unresolved. CDR1 is LNHDA, CDR2 SQIVND, per germline (reference sequence). Trimming removed 3 bases from V and 5 bases from J, with 16 bases in between. The CDR3 has 15 residues. The CDR3 DNA reads as TGTGCCAGTAGTATGGCGATTGGGCCAGCTTATGGCTACACCTTC. Translated: CASSMAIGPAYGYTF. Filled out from reference TRBV19 and TRBJ1-2, the complete variable domain reads DGGITQSPKYLFRKEGQNVTLSCEQNLNHDAMYWYRQDPGQGLRLIYYSQIVNDFQKGDIAEGYSVSREKKESFPLTVTSAQKNPTAFYLCASSMAIGPAYGYTFGSGTRLTVV.

V is TRBV7-2 and J is TRBJ2-7; 8 bases agree with TRBD2. In germline, CDR1 is SGHTA, CDR2 FQGNSA. The CDR3 loop spans 13 amino acids. After removal of 1 base from V and 5 bases from J, the junction contained 1 base not matched to a gene. The CDR3 reads CASSLVRGDEQYF. CDR3 coding DNA: TGTGCCAGCAGCTTAGTGCGGGGGGACGAGCAGTACTTC.

This rearrangement joins TRBV4-2 to TRBJ1-2; D gene uncertain. Trimming stripped 0 bases from V and 4 bases from J, with 18 bases between. Germline V gene sequence: CDR1 LGHNA, CDR2 YNFKEQ. The CDR3 contains 17 residues. The CDR3 loop reads CASSQESRTVTPYGYTF. As DNA, the CDR3 is TGTGCCAGCAGCCAAGAATCCCGCACAGTTACACCCTATGGCTACACCTTC.

The gene calls are TRBV4-3 and TRBJ1-2; D perhaps matches TRBD1 (5 bases). The CDR3 covers 16 residues. Trimming pared 1 base from V and 2 bases from J, leaving 14 bases between. Germline V gene data show CDR1 as LGHNA and CDR2 as YSLEER. The CDR3 nucleotides read TGCGCCAGCAGCCAAGGGAGGGGAGAGGGGAACTATGGCTACACCTTC. Translating it yields CASSQGRGEGNYGYTF.

This sequence joins TRBV4-2 and TRBJ2-6; D uncertain. The CDR3 is 16 residues long. V was pared by 0 bases and J by 4 bases, with 10 bases between. Germline V lookup: CDR1 LGHNA, CDR2 YNFKEQ. CDR3 bases: TGTGCCAGCAGCCAAGACACTACGGCAGGGGCCAACGTCCTGACTTTC. Its translation: CASSQDTTAGANVLTF.

This sequence joins TRBV11-2 and TRBJ2-2; TRBD2 agrees at 8 bases. CDR1 SGHAT and CDR2 FQNNGV come from the germline V gene. This CDR3 has 18 amino acids. V was clipped by 1 base and J by 0 bases; unmatched bases: 7. Here the CDR3 reads CASSLAPGLGTNTGELFF. Written as DNA, the CDR3 is TGTGCCAGCAGCTTAGCCCCGGGACTAGGGACGAACACCGGGGAGCTGTTTTTT. Full variable domain (rest looked up from reference TRBV11-2 and TRBJ2-2): EAGVAQSPRYKIIEKRQSVAFWCNPISGHATLYWYQQILGQGPKLLIQFQNNGVVDDSQLPKDRFSAERLKGVDSTLKIQPAKLEDSAVYLCASSLAPGLGTNTGELFFGEGSRLTVL.

This chain uses TRBV28 with TRBJ1-4; 7 bases are a match to TRBD1. V dropped 2 bases and J dropped 5; count of bases not matched to a gene: 8. The CDR3 runs to 16 residues. The germline CDR1 and CDR2 sequences are MDHEN and SYDVKM. CDR3 region: CASSLRGTAVNEKLFF. CDR3 nucleotides: TGTGCCAGCAGTTTACGGGGGACAGCTGTAAATGAAAAACTGTTTTTT.

The chain has TRBV5-5 and TRBJ1-2, with D perhaps matching TRBD1 (6 bases). Germline values: CDR1 SGHKS, CDR2 YYEKEE (reference sequence). The CDR3 runs 16 residues. V was pared by 3 bases and J by 4 bases, with 19 bases between. Here the CDR3 reads CASSSLGGAGIYGYTF. CDR3 in DNA: TGTGCCAGCAGCTCCCTGGGGGGGGCTGGGATCTATGGCTACACCTTC.

The rearrangement joins TRBV6-1 to TRBJ1-1; 7 bases are shared with TRBD1. Per germline, CDR1 MNHNS and CDR2 SASEGT. This CDR3 comprises 12 residues. The V segment lost 8 bases and the J segment 5 bases; nucleotides outside the gene matches: 5. The CDR3 DNA reads TGTGCCAGCGGGGACAGATTAACTGAAGCTTTCTTT. Its protein product is CASGDRLTEAFF.

The V and J genes are TRBV4-2 and TRBJ2-3, with D possibly TRBD2 on 6 matching bases. V lost 1 base, J lost 4 bases, and 6 bases lay in between. CDR1 and CDR2 (germline): LGHNA, YNFKEQ. This CDR3 has 13 residues. This CDR3 is CASSQGLADTQYF. DNA of the CDR3: TGTGCCAGCAGCCAAGGACTAGCAGATACGCAGTATTTT.

The chain links TRBV11-2 to TRBJ1-5, with no clear D. This CDR3 region has 13 residues. Germline CDR1 and CDR2: SGHAT and FQNNGV. Trimming took 4 bases from V and 4 from J, leaving 8 bases between them. The DNA of the CDR3 is TGTGCCAGCAGCTCGGGATGGAATCAGCCCCAGCATTTT. It yields the protein CASSSGWNQPQHF.

This chain uses TRBV9 with TRBJ2-1; perhaps TRBD2 as D (6 bases). CDR3 length equals 15 residues. CDR1 SGDLS and CDR2 YYNGEE come from the germline V gene. V dropped 0 bases and J dropped 8 bases, with 15 bases sitting between them. The CDR3 sequence is CASSVGETRGDEQFF. The CDR3 DNA reads as TGTGCCAGCAGCGTAGGGGAGACTAGGGGCGATGAGCAGTTCTTC.

The chain joins TRBV2 to TRBJ2-6, with 8 positions matching TRBD1. The ends lost 7 bases at V and 3 bases at J; junction bases unmatched: 5. The CDR3 runs 15 residues. Germline V gives CDR1 SNHLY, CDR2 FYNNEI. CDR3 sequence (DNA): TGTGCCAGCATTGCAGGGGGCGGTGGGGCCAACGTCCTGACTTTC. Encoded protein: CASIAGGGGANVLTF.

The chain couples TRBV2 to TRBJ2-1, with TRBD2 identical over 7 bases. V was clipped by 7 bases and J by 5 bases; unmatched bases: 5. The CDR3 is 13 residues long. Germline CDR1 SNHLY, CDR2 FYNNEI. This CDR3 is CASTRDYNNEQFF. The CDR3 nucleotides read TGTGCCAGCACGCGGGACTACAACAATGAGCAGTTCTTC.

The chain carries TRBV6-7 and TRBJ2-2; 15 nucleotides match TRBD2. Being an ORF, TRBV6-7 has a function that is uncertain. The length of the CDR3 is 16 residues. The V segment lost 6 bases and the J segment 3 bases; nucleotides outside the gene matches: 2. The CDR3 region is CASSGLAGGHTGELFF. Written as DNA, the CDR3 is TGTGCCAGCAGCGGACTAGCGGGGGGGCACACCGGGGAGCTGTTTTTT.

The chain employs TRBV4-2 and TRBJ2-7; TRBD2 might be the D (5 bases). Trimming removed 1 base from V and 2 bases from J, with 9 bases in between. Germline-derived CDR1 and CDR2 are LGHNA and YNFKEQ. The CDR3 sequence is 14 residues long. The CDR3 nucleotides are TGTGCCAGCAGCCAAGCGGACTCCGCCTACGAGCAGTACTTC. It encodes CASSQADSAYEQYF.

The V call is TRBV29-1, the J call TRBJ2-3, with D maybe TRBD2 (5 bases). Trimming took 0 bases from V and 6 from J, leaving 16 bases between them. Germline lookup yields CDR1 SQVTM and CDR2 ANQGSEA. This CDR3 comprises 15 residues. CDR3 sequence (DNA): TGCAGCGTTGAAGAGGGAGTAGAGCAGGTGGATACGCAGTATTTT. Protein product: CSVEEGVEQVDTQYF.

The J gene is TRBJ1-1, the V gene TRBV27; no firm D call. This CDR3 is built from 13 residues. CDR1 is MNHEY, CDR2 SMNVEV, per germline (reference sequence). Trimming left V 6 bases short and J 4 bases short, with 12 bases between. For the CDR3, the DNA is TGTGCCAGCAGCCGCGGGGAAAGCACTGAAGCTTTCTTT. The encoded protein is CASSRGESTEAFF.

The rearrangement uses TRBV6-1 and TRBJ1-1; no clear D gene. The V gene's germline CDR1 is MNHNS and CDR2 SASEGT. Trimming removed 0 bases at V and 1 base at J, with 9 bases between. The CDR3 runs 15 residues. The CDR3 region is CASSEALRGNTEAFF. The DNA of the CDR3 is TGTGCCAGCAGTGAAGCATTGAGAGGGAACACTGAAGCTTTCTTT.

The V call is TRBV5-4, the J call TRBJ2-7; no definite D call. Trimming removed 4 bases at V and 1 base at J, with 12 bases between. Germline CDR1 and CDR2: SGHNT and YYREEE (reference sequence). The CDR3 has 14 amino acids. As DNA, the CDR3 is TGTGCCAGCAGCCCTGACTCACTTTCCTACGAGCAGTACTTC. It is translated as CASSPDSLSYEQYF.

The chain is built from TRBV10-2 and TRBJ2-5; 10 bases agree with TRBD2. The CDR3 totals 15 residues. Trimming cost V 6 bases and J 5 bases; bases outside gene matches: 9. CDR1 is WSHSY, CDR2 SAAADI, per germline. DNA of the CDR3: TGCGCCAGCAGACCCCCAGCGGGGGGGCCGGAGACCCAGTACTTC. Amino acid sequence: CASRPPAGGPETQYF.

The chain joins TRBV27 to TRBJ2-2; a weak D match, TRBD2 (5 bases). V was trimmed by 7 bases and J by 2 bases, leaving 11 bases between them. This CDR3 is 14 amino acids long. Germline V CDR1 and CDR2: MNHEY, SMNVEV (reference sequence). The CDR3 nucleotides read TGTGCCAGCAAAGCCGGGATCAACACCGGGGAGCTGTTTTTT. Protein: CASKAGINTGELFF.

The chain couples TRBV15 to TRBJ2-1; D gene uncertain. Trimming removed 4 bases at V and 4 bases at J, with 8 bases between. Germline CDR1 and CDR2: LNHNV and YYDKDF (reference sequence). The CDR3 has 13 residues. This chain's CDR3 is CATSIGTYNEQFF. The CDR3 DNA follows: TGTGCCACCAGCATCGGTACGTACAATGAGCAGTTCTTC.

This chain links TRBV13 with TRBJ1-4, with D unclear. Germline lookup yields CDR1 PRHDT and CDR2 FYEKMQ (reference sequence). This CDR3 has 14 amino acids. Trimming left V 7 bases short and J 8 bases short, with 17 bases between. CDR3 sequence reads: CASTTEGVGEKLFF. CDR3 coding DNA: TGTGCCAGCACGACCGAGGGAGTAGGGGAAAAACTGTTTTTT.

Points on this clone: One junction end does not reproduce the germline sequence, and a read error may be involved. The CDR3 bases are TGTACCATCAGTGAGCTTGCTAGCGGGAACAATGAGCAGTTCTTC. Amino acids: CTISELASGNNEQFF. The chain combines TRBV10-3 with TRBJ2-1, with TRBD2 matching 9 bases. CDR3 length: 15 amino acids. Germline CDR1 is ENHRY and CDR2 is SYGVKD.

V and J are TRBV5-1 and TRBJ2-6; D unresolved. The germline V gene encodes CDR1 SGHRS and CDR2 YFSETQ. The CDR3 loop spans 11 amino acids. The V end lost 1 base, the J end lost 9 bases, and 2 bases lay between the germline ends. CDR3 protein: CASSLYNVLTF. In DNA, the CDR3 is TGCGCCAGCAGCTTGTACAACGTCCTGACTTTC.

This clone appeared a few times. This sequence joins TRBV7-9 and TRBJ1-1; 9 bases are shared with TRBD1. The V segment lost 6 bases and the J segment 7 bases; nucleotides outside the gene matches: 6. This CDR3 has 13 residues. CDR1 and CDR2 (germline): SEHNR, FQNEAQ (reference sequence). DNA of the CDR3: TGTGCCAGCAGGTGGACAGGGGCTAATGAAGCTTTCTTT. Protein: CASRWTGANEAFF.

The chain has TRBV9 and TRBJ2-3, with D perhaps matching TRBD1 (5 bases). CDR3 length equals 13 residues. The germline V gene has CDR1 SGDLS and CDR2 YYNGEE. Trimming took off 3 bases at V and 3 bases at J, with 8 bases between the two ends. CDR3 coding DNA: TGTGCCAGCAGCGCCCAGGGAACAGATACGCAGTATTTT. It yields the protein CASSAQGTDTQYF.

This chain links TRBV7-9 with TRBJ2-5; 12 bases map to TRBD2. Losses at the gene ends were 3 bases for V and 5 bases for J; bases not matched to a gene: 7. The CDR3 covers 16 residues. CDR1 is SEHNR and CDR2 is FQNEAQ in the germline V gene (reference sequence). Written as DNA, the CDR3 is TGTGCCAGCAGCTTCCTAGCGGGGGGGCTTCTGGAGACCCAGTACTTC. Its translation is CASSFLAGGLLETQYF.